The 32 T cell receptor beta chains in this list originate from one sample, sequenced in a study of blood T cells in healthy people across ages. A J-beta primer mix and a sample-barcoded 5' primer were used in a second PCR of about 7 to 12 cycles. TCRdb reprocessed the 5' RACE reads with MiXCR, giving one entry per CDR3 protein. The sample includes hundreds of thousands of distinct CDR3 sequences, around a fifth of them seen just once. The sample was blood. These receptor sequences come from a man in his 70s in good health.

A word on this clonotype: At one end, the junction sequence differs from germline, possibly due to a read error. The genes are TRBV5-1 and TRBJ2-7; D possibly matches TRBD1 or TRBD2 (5 bases each). CDR1 and CDR2 from the germline V gene are SGHRS and YFSETQ. This CDR3 comprises 13 residues. The CDR3 DNA follows: TGCGCCAGCAGCTCCGGGACCGGCTACGAGCGGTACTTC. It yields the protein CASSSGTGYERYF.

The chain uses TRBV24-1 and TRBJ2-2, with D perhaps TRBD1 (5 bases). Trimming pared 12 bases from V and 1 base from J, leaving 14 bases between. The V gene's germline CDR1 is KGHDR and CDR2 SFDVKD. The CDR3 runs to 14 residues. CDR3 DNA sequence: TGTGCCGCCACACGAACAGGGAACACCGGGGAGCTGTTTTTT. Protein: CAATRTGNTGELFF.

There are a few counts of this clonotype. CDR3 sequence reads: CASSKASGPYEQYF. Here the CDR3 DNA reads TGTGCCAGCAGCAAAGCTAGCGGTCCCTACGAGCAGTACTTC. The chain joins TRBV21-1 to TRBJ2-7; TRBD2 was called by the table and not checked on the DNA. TRBV21-1 counts as a pseudogene. This CDR3 has 14 residues.

This rearrangement joins TRBV11-2 to TRBJ2-5; 10 bases match TRBD2. The DNA end favors TRBJ2-7, so the J call may be wrong. The CDR3 contains 15 residues. Germline-derived CDR1 and CDR2 are SGHAT and FQNNGV. CDR3 nucleotides: TGTGCCAGCAGCTTTGCGACTAGCGGGCACTACGAGCAGTACTTC. This codes for CASSFATSGHYEQYF.

CDR3 sequence: CSVEDGQRTDTQYF. The CDR3 bases are TGCAGCGTTGAAGATGGGCAGAGGACAGATACGCAGTATTTT. The chain is built from TRBV29-1 and TRBJ2-3; no firm D call. With 0 bases removed from V and 3 bases from J, the gap between germline ends came to 10 bases. Germline V gives CDR1 SQVTM, CDR2 ANQGSEA. This CDR3 region has 14 residues.

This clonotype was recorded a few times. The chain has TRBV7-9 and TRBJ1-2; 7 positions match TRBD1. CDR3 length: 15 residues. V lost 0 bases and J lost 1; bases outside the gene matches: 2. Germline CDR1 is SEHNR and CDR2 is FQNEAQ (reference sequence). The CDR3 protein is CASSLAGTVNYGYTF. The CDR3 nucleotides are TGTGCCAGCAGCTTAGCGGGGACAGTTAACTATGGCTACACCTTC.

This chain links TRBV7-9 with TRBJ2-5; D is uncertain. The assigned J gene may be wrong: the sequence end matches TRBJ2-7 better. There are 13 residues in the CDR3. Germline V gene data show CDR1 as SEHNR and CDR2 as FQNEAQ (reference sequence). For the CDR3, the DNA is TGTGCCAGCAGTCAGCTAGAGCCCTACGAGCAGTACTTC. Encoded protein: CASSQLEPYEQYF.

The chain couples TRBV7-9 to TRBJ2-4; 9 positions match TRBD2. Germline V gene sequence: CDR1 SEHNR, CDR2 FQNEAQ (reference sequence). V trimming: 1 base; J trimming: 2 bases; junction bases outside the gene matches: 3. This CDR3 region has 16 residues. The CDR3 here is CASSLEPSGTKNIQYF. CDR3 nucleotides: TGTGCCAGCAGCTTAGAACCTAGCGGGACCAAAAACATTCAGTACTTC.

To note about this clonotype: A much larger clone sits a single nucleotide away, making a read error possible. The chain recombines TRBV20-1 with TRBJ1-2, with D tentatively TRBD1 (6 bases). The V end was cut by 0 bases, the J end by 5 bases, with 22 bases between. The CDR3 length is 17 residues. Germline values: CDR1 DFQATT, CDR2 SNEGSKA (reference sequence). For the CDR3, the DNA is TGCAGTGCTAGAGATATTAGGGGGTCACTAACTGGTTATGGCTACACCTTC. Its translation is CSARDIRGSLTGYGYTF.

In its sample, this clonotype was seen a few times. The chain recombines TRBV7-9 with TRBJ2-2; 7 bases are shared with TRBD2. V gave up 3 bases and J gave up 6 bases; unmatched junction bases: 10. The CDR3 spans 16 residues. Germline CDR1 and CDR2: SEHNR and FQNEAQ (reference sequence). This chain's CDR3 is CASSLAGGGSAGELFF. In DNA, the CDR3 is TGTGCCAGCAGCTTGGCAGGCGGGGGATCGGCCGGGGAGCTGTTTTTT. The whole variable domain, filled in from reference TRBV7-9 and TRBJ2-2, reads DTGVSQNPRHKITKRGQNVTFRCDPISEHNRLYWYRQTLGQGPEFLTYFQNEAQLEKSRLLSDRFSAERPKGSFSTLEIQRTEQGDSAMYLCASSLAGGGSAGELFFGEGSRLTVL.

This clonotype was counted between two and nine times. The chain joins TRBV4-1 to TRBJ2-7, with TRBD2 matching over 9 bases. The CDR3 loop spans 18 amino acids. V shed 1 base and J 0 bases; nucleotides not matched to a gene: 10. Germline-derived CDR1 and CDR2 are MGHRA and YSYEKL. The CDR3 spells CASSQALSGRHSSYEQYF. As DNA, the CDR3 is TGCGCCAGCAGCCAAGCTCTAAGCGGGAGGCACAGCTCCTACGAGCAGTACTTC.

The chain carries TRBV7-2 and TRBJ2-1; D possibly matches TRBD1 or TRBD2 (5 bases each). The germline V and J ends were trimmed by 6 bases and 2 bases, with 14 bases remaining between them. The CDR3 totals 15 residues. CDR1 is SGHTA, CDR2 FQGNSA, per germline. CDR3 DNA: TGTGCCAGCAGTCCGGTGGGGGTAACCTACAATGAGCAGTTCTTC. It codes for CASSPVGVTYNEQFF.

The rearrangement joins TRBV20-1 to TRBJ2-3; 7 nucleotides agree with TRBD2. This CDR3 comprises 12 residues. The germline CDR1 and CDR2 sequences are DFQATT and SNEGSKA (reference sequence). With 3 bases clipped from V and 6 bases from J, the junction kept 3 bases outside the gene matches. This chain's CDR3 is CSASGDYDTQYF. For the CDR3, the DNA is TGCAGTGCTAGTGGGGACTACGATACGCAGTATTTT.

This clonotype was seen only a few times. The chain joins TRBV5-6 to TRBJ2-5, with TRBD2 matching over 13 bases. From germline, CDR1 is SGHDT and CDR2 YYEEEE. The CDR3 length is 15 residues. J was trimmed by 5 bases and V by 5 bases; bases with no gene match: 6. CDR3 protein: CASSQTSGGRETQYF. CDR3 sequence (DNA): TGTGCCAGCAGTCAGACTAGCGGGGGGCGCGAGACCCAGTACTTC.

Note on this clonotype: At one end the junction does not follow the germline gene, possibly because of a read error. V is TRBV7-7 and J is TRBJ2-1; maybe TRBD2 (5 bases). Germline lookup yields CDR1 SSHAT and CDR2 FNYEAQ (reference sequence). This CDR3 is 12 amino acids long. CDR3 region: CASSLGEGEQFF. In DNA form, the CDR3 reads TGTGCTAGCAGCTTAGGAGAGGGTGAGCAGTTCTTC. Variable domain in full (rest from reference TRBV7-7 and TRBJ2-1): GAGVSQSPRYKVTKRGQDVTLRCDPISSHATLYWYQQALGQGPEFLTYFNYEAQPDKSGLPSDRFSAERPEGSISTLTIQRTEQRDSAMYRCASSLGEGEQFFGPGTRLTVL.

V usage is TRBV7-2 and J usage is TRBJ1-6; no reliable D call. Germline CDR1 and CDR2: SGHTA and FQGNSA. V shed 5 bases and J shed 6 bases, with 8 bases lying between them. The CDR3 extends over 13 amino acids. The CDR3 protein is CASSQGLNSPLHF. The CDR3 nucleotides are TGTGCCAGCAGCCAAGGACTTAATTCACCCCTCCACTTT.

J is TRBJ1-1 and V is TRBV19; TRBD1 is a possible D gene (5 bases). The CDR3 sequence is 13 residues long. Germline values: CDR1 LNHDA, CDR2 SQIVND (reference sequence). Trimming left V 5 bases short and J 4 bases short, with 11 bases between. CDR3 nucleotides: TGTGCCAGTAGTGCTCAGGGAACCACTGAAGCTTTCTTT. It codes for CASSAQGTTEAFF. Full variable domain (missing parts from reference TRBV19 and TRBJ1-1): DGGITQSPKYLFRKEGQNVTLSCEQNLNHDAMYWYRQDPGQGLRLIYYSQIVNDFQKGDIAEGYSVSREKKESFPLTVTSAQKNPTAFYLCASSAQGTTEAFFGQGTRLTVV.

This clonotype showed up just a few times. This sequence joins TRBV6-2 or TRBV6-3 and TRBJ2-7, with 13 nucleotides matching TRBD2. V shed 7 bases, J shed 0 bases, and the junction held 6 bases outside the gene matches. The length of the CDR3 is 16 residues. The germline CDR1 and CDR2 sequences are MNHEY and SVGEGT. CDR3 sequence (DNA): TGTGCCAGCACCGAAGGGACTAGCGGGAACTCCTACGAGCAGTACTTC. Translation gives CASTEGTSGNSYEQYF.

For this clonotype: One end of the junction does not line up with germline, which may come from a read error. The chain recombines TRBV7-9 with TRBJ2-3; TRBD2 aligns across 10 bases. From germline, CDR1 is SEHNR and CDR2 FQNEAQ (reference sequence). CDR3 length equals 15 residues. The CDR3 spells CAGSLNSGRIDTQYF. CDR3 bases: TGTGCCGGCAGCTTAAATAGCGGGAGGATCGATACGCAGTATTTT.

This clonotype was observed a few times. This chain joins TRBV28 and TRBJ1-2; 7 bases match TRBD1. The V gene's germline CDR1 is MDHEN and CDR2 SYDVKM. The CDR3 length is 17 residues. J lost 1 base, V lost 7 bases, and 15 bases had no gene match. The CDR3 DNA reads TGTGCCAGCATCCCCTCCGGGACAGTAGGCGTTAACTATGGCTACACCTTC. Amino acids: CASIPSGTVGVNYGYTF.

At least ten counts were recorded for this clonotype. The chain combines TRBV12-3 or TRBV12-4 with TRBJ2-1; 9 bases map to TRBD2. The ends lost 6 bases at V and 4 bases at J; junction bases unmatched: 13. The CDR3 sequence is 17 residues long. The CDR3 loop is CASSRASGEIVYNEQFF. CDR3 DNA sequence: TGTGCCAGCAGCCGGGCTAGCGGGGAAATCGTTTACAATGAGCAGTTCTTC.

Only one count was recorded for this clonotype. The V call is TRBV12-3 or TRBV12-4, the J call TRBJ2-3; possible D gene TRBD1, 6 bases. CDR3 length: 13 residues. The V end lost 8 bases, the J end lost 11 bases, and 20 bases lay between the germline ends. The CDR3 spells CASQGLGADVQYF. DNA for the CDR3: TGTGCCAGCCAGGGGCTGGGAGCAGATGTGCAGTATTTT.

V and J are TRBV6-4 and TRBJ1-1; D unresolved. In germline, CDR1 is MRHNA, CDR2 SNTAGT. CDR3 size: 14 residues. V was shortened by 4 bases and J by 0 bases, with 9 bases between the two germline ends. The CDR3 DNA reads as TGTGCCAGCAGTGCCTCAAAGATGAACACTGAAGCTTTCTTT. Its protein product is CASSASKMNTEAFF.

This clonotype was counted only a few times. The chain has TRBV6-5 and TRBJ2-5, with 9 positions matching TRBD1. The germline CDR1 and CDR2 sequences are MNHEY and SVGAGI. V gave up 6 bases and J gave up 0 bases; unmatched junction bases: 2. This CDR3 comprises 14 residues. The CDR3, as DNA: TGTGCCAGCAGCCGGACAGGGGACCAAGAGACCCAGTACTTC. Its protein product is CASSRTGDQETQYF.

The J gene is TRBJ2-5, the V gene TRBV29-1, with 9 bases aligning to TRBD2. The J call may be wrong; the DNA end is better matched by TRBJ2-7. The CDR3 sequence is 12 residues long. In germline, CDR1 is SQVTM, CDR2 ANQGSEA. CDR3 sequence (DNA): TGCAGCGCGACTAGCGGTCCCTACGAGCAGTACTTC. The encoded protein is CSATSGPYEQYF.

There are a few counts of this clonotype. The J gene is TRBJ1-5, the V gene TRBV6-2 or TRBV6-3; 8 bases line up with TRBD1. This CDR3 has 11 amino acids. V lost 5 bases and J lost 16; bases outside the gene matches: 7. Germline V lookup: CDR1 MNHEY, CDR2 SVGEGT. The CDR3 loop is CASSHGQGLHF. In DNA form, the CDR3 reads TGTGCCAGCAGTCACGGACAGGGACTTCATTTT.

This clonotype has only a few counts. The V call is TRBV9, the J call TRBJ2-1; D unclear. The V and J ends lost 5 bases and 8 bases respectively, with 14 bases between them. From germline, CDR1 is SGDLS and CDR2 YYNGEE. The CDR3 is made up of 13 amino acids. CDR3 protein: CASSDIPGDEQFF. As DNA, the CDR3 is TGTGCCAGCAGTGACATCCCTGGGGATGAGCAGTTCTTC. The variable domain in full, with the rest retrieved from reference TRBV9 and TRBJ2-1, is DSGVTQTPKHLITATGQRVTLRCSPRSGDLSVYWYQQSLDQGLQFLIQYYNGEERAKGNILERFSAQQFPDLHSELNLSSLELGDSALYFCASSDIPGDEQFFGPGTRLTVL.

Only a few counts were recorded for this clonotype. A read error may explain this, as a much larger clone is one base away. V is TRBV30 and J is TRBJ1-1, with D hard to call. The CDR3 totals 13 residues. Germline CDR1 is GTSNPN and CDR2 is SVGIG (reference sequence). CDR3 sequence: CAWSVDVNTEAIF. The CDR3 DNA follows: TGTGCCTGGAGTGTAGACGTAAACACTGAAGCTATCTTT. Together with reference TRBV30 and TRBJ1-1, the CDR3 gives the full variable domain: SQTIHQWPATLVQPVGSPLSLECTVEGTSNPNLYWYRQAAGRGLQLLFYSVGIGQISSEVPQNLSASRPQDRQFILSSKKLLLSDSGFYLCAWSVDVNTEAIFGQGTRLTVV.

This clonotype was counted only a few times. The V call is TRBV4-1, the J call TRBJ2-3; D ambiguous. The CDR3 is made up of 14 amino acids. Trimming cost V 0 bases and J 5 bases, with 9 bases left between them. Germline values: CDR1 MGHRA, CDR2 YSYEKL. CDR3 sequence (DNA): TGCGCCAGCAGCCAAGAAGTAGTTGAAGATACGCAGTATTTT. This sequence encodes CASSQEVVEDTQYF.

This clonotype was picked up a small number of times. The chain couples TRBV11-3 to TRBJ2-1; 8 bases match TRBD2. The junction had 4 bases not matched to a gene; V was cut back by 0 bases and J by 0 bases. Germline CDR1 and CDR2: SGHNT and YENEEA. CDR3 size: 17 residues. Here the CDR3 DNA reads TGTGCCAGCAGCTTAGAGACTAGCGCAAGCTCCTACAATGAGCAGTTCTTC. This codes for CASSLETSASSYNEQFF.

This clonotype showed up just a few times. CDR3 bases: TGCAGTGCTAGACCGGACAATATGGGTGACACCCAGTACTTC. It is translated as CSARPDNMGDTQYF. This sequence joins TRBV20-1 and TRBJ2-5; a possible D gene is TRBD1 (5 bases). V was cut by 2 bases and J by 8 bases, with 18 bases left in between. CDR1 and CDR2 (germline): DFQATT, SNEGSKA (reference sequence). This CDR3 is 14 amino acids long.

The gene calls are TRBV12-3 or TRBV12-4 and TRBJ2-3; no definite D call. Trimming removed 5 bases from V and 0 bases from J, with 18 bases in between. CDR3 length: 17 residues. CDR3 DNA sequence: TGTGCCAGCAGTCTCGGACGTAACCATGTAAGCACAGATACGCAGTATTTT. This gives the protein CASSLGRNHVSTDTQYF.